The next 2 T cell receptor beta chains were all read from a single sample in a study of identical twins. TCRdb analysed the 5' RACE reads with MiXCR anew, one entry per CDR3 protein. Here the sample spans approximately 550,000 distinct CDR3 sequences, about a fifth being singletons. In addition, the sample was reused for a study of yellow fever vaccine responses in identical twins.

The sequenced material came from CD4+ T cells sorted from blood. The receptor source for this set is a woman aged 18-35 years in good health.

The chain couples TRBV28 to TRBJ2-4, with 7 bases matching TRBD2. The CDR3 length is 13 residues. Germline V gene data show CDR1 as MDHEN and CDR2 as SYDVKM. The junction had 3 bases not matched to a gene; V was cut back by 2 bases and J by 8 bases. The CDR3 region is CASSLRGEHIQYF. For the CDR3, the DNA is TGTGCCAGCAGTTTACGGGGGGAACACATTCAGTACTTC.

This clonotype has just a few counts. The chain employs TRBV5-1 and TRBJ2-3; D gene uncertain. CDR1 is SGHRS, CDR2 YFSETQ, per germline. Trimming removed 0 bases from V and 7 bases from J, with 6 bases in between. This CDR3 spans 12 amino acids. The CDR3 sequence: CASSLDAYTQYF. Here the CDR3 DNA reads TGCGCCAGCAGCTTGGACGCGTATACGCAGTATTTT.